This TCR beta chain is drawn from a study of CD8 T cells in ankylosing spondylitis. With 4 bases clipped from V and 4 bases from J, the junction kept 5 bases outside the gene matches. CDR3 length: 14 amino acids. CDR1 ENHRY and CDR2 SYGVKD come from the germline V gene. With regard to this clonotype: Its target is unknown.

The study's findings and limits: What appeared characteristic of ankylosing spondylitis blood was a TCR beta motif of 7 or 8 highly homologous variants.

TCRdb passed the 5' RACE reads through MiXCR, listing each CDR3 protein once. The table has roughly 370,000 distinct CDR3 sequences, about 20% seen once. The rearrangement uses TRBV10-3 and TRBJ1-2; 8 bases are a match to TRBD1. The receptor was isolated from a male donor with ankylosing spondylitis. The source material was blood, either unsorted or a sorted T cell fraction (not recorded which). In DNA form, the CDR3 reads TGTGCCATCAGTGGAGGACAGGGCGGCTATGGCTACACCTTC. It translates to CAISGGQGGYGYTF.